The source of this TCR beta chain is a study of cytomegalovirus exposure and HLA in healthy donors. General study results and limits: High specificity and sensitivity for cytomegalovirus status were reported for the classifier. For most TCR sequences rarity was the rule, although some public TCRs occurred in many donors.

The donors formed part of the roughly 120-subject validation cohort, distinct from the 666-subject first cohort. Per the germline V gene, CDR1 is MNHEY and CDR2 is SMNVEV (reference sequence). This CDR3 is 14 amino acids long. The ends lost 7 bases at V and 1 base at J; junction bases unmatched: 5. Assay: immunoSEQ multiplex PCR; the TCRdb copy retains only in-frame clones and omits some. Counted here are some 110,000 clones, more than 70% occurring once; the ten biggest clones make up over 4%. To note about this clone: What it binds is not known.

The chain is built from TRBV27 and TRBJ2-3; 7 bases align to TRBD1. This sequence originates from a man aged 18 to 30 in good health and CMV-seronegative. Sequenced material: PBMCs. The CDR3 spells CASIDTGGTDTQYF. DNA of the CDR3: TGTGCCAGCATCGATACAGGGGGCACAGATACGCAGTATTTT.